Sequencing of this TCR beta chain was carried out in a study of early T cells in non-severe SARS-CoV-2 infection. About the research overall: Chains stayed unpaired after sequencing of bulk RNA from unsorted whole blood.

This clonotype was observed at least ten times. Its antigen is unknown. Study results and limitations: Missing private and CD4 specificities, VDJdb matching favored anti-spike CD8 responses.

The CDR3 consists of 14 residues. Germline lookup yields CDR1 SGHAT and CDR2 FQNNGV. Trimming took 6 bases from V and 3 from J; bases not matched to a gene: 4. In the library, individual cDNA molecules carried attached unique molecular identifiers. TCRdb used MiXCR to reprocess the 5' RACE reads, holding one entry per CDR3 protein. Of roughly 77,000 distinct CDR3 sequences detected, less than 15% appear once; the ten largest clones hold 4% to 5.5%. The receptor's source is an adult who was a healthcare worker with PCR-confirmed SARS-CoV-2 infection or an uninfected control (not recorded which). The chain employs TRBV11-2 and TRBJ2-3; 9 bases agree with TRBD2. The sample was whole blood. This chain's CDR3 is CASRAAGGTDTQYF. The CDR3 nucleotides are TGTGCCAGCAGAGCAGCGGGGGGTACAGATACGCAGTATTTT.